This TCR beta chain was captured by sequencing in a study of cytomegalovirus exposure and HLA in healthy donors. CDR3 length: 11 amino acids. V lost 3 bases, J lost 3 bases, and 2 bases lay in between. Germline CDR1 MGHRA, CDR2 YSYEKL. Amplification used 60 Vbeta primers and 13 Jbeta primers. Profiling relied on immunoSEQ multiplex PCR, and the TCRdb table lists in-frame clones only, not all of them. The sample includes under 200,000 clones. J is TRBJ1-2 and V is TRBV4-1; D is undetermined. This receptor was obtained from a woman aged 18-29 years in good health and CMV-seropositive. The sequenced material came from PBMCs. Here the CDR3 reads CASSHYYGYTF. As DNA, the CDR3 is TGCGCCAGCAGCCACTACTATGGCTACACCTTC.